This is a list of T cell receptor beta chains from one sample in a study of blood T cell repertoires in COVID-19. Sequencing was performed with immunoSEQ multiplex PCR; in TCRdb, only in-frame clones are kept and a portion is missing. The table lists tens of thousands of clones, around 86% of them singletons. The source material was peripheral blood. Source of these receptors: a middle-aged man with active COVID-19. Each CDR3 is given with its conserved first and last residue.

V	CDR3
TRBV30	CAWNPEGGNYGYTF
TRBV6-5	CASSYDNTAGGEQYF
TRBV4-1	CASSQTSGGHGETQYF
TRBV29-1	CSAVRTPEAFF
TRBV28	CASSSPVTAGNSPLHF
TRBV5-1	CASSSQGATNEKLFF
TRBV5-8	CASSPGTSGTYEQFF
TRBV18	CASSPRGTGNTEAFF
TRBV6-2/TRBV6-3	CASSRRDRNQETQYF
TRBV4-3	CASSQERRGSYNEQFF
TRBV6-1	CASSAYRGRRFSYGYTF
TRBV9	CASSVRLAGARETQYF
TRBV9	CASNRRRDRVPGNTIYF
TRBV9	CASSVAGTGGSGNTIYF
TRBV27	CASSPRRTSGRLETRYF
TRBV4-1	CASSQAGTGSNYGYTF
TRBV9	CASSVTSNQPQHF
TRBV7-2	CASSQPASSYEQYF
TRBV4-3	CASSQEFLAVTIEQFF
TRBV6-2/TRBV6-3	CASSYLYGYTF
TRBV6-5	CASRLTGNTGELFF
TRBV19	CASSITGSYEQYF
TRBV7-6	CASSRELAGGANTGELFF
TRBV28	CAVRGLSSTEAFF
TRBV7-2	CASRRTGATQYF
TRBV5-1	CASGGLAGGYNEQFF
TRBV5-1	CASSSLAGGYNEQFF
TRBV4-1	CASSQVGLAGGRRFTDTQYF
TRBV12-3/TRBV12-4	CASSQTGGPLHF
TRBV6-5	CASQTGAESPLHF
TRBV2	CAVRRTDTQYF
TRBV4-3	CASSRDFGTDTQYF
TRBV9	CASSVRGISSYEQYF
TRBV6-2/TRBV6-3	CASSYIGQGASETQYF
TRBV25-1	CASSEQGYQETQYF
TRBV15	CATSRVMNSPLHF
TRBV7-2	CASSLMGYYNEQFF
TRBV6-5	CASSLRRLNEKLFF
TRBV5-1	CASSLALGLGWLEQFF
TRBV6-5	CASTYQRGGAYEQFF
TRBV5-1	CASSPLGGGSSTDTQYF
TRBV7-9	CASSLGSAGSTDTQYF
TRBV30	CAWSITYYTEAFF
TRBV6-5	CASRGESSYNEQFF
TRBV15	CATSSADRGRNGYTF